This entry concerns a single TCR beta chain. This sample was taken from a study of patients and donors after allogeneic stem cell transplantation. TCRdb recomputed calls from the RT-PCR reads with MiXCR, one row per CDR3 protein. The sample records tens of thousands of distinct CDR3 sequences, 4.5% to 5% being singletons. This CDR3 spans 11 amino acids. CDR1 and CDR2 from the germline V gene are SGHDT and YYEEEE. V was cut by 4 bases and J by 4 bases, with 5 bases left in between. The chain uses TRBV5-6 and TRBJ2-5; D is undetermined. The sample taken for sequencing was blood, either unsorted or a sorted T cell fraction (not recorded which). The sequence was obtained from a human donor who was either an allogeneic HSCT recipient or a stem cell or donor lymphocyte infusion donor (not recorded which). It is not recorded whose cells these are; they may come from a transplant donor. CDR3 in DNA: TGTGCCAGCAGCGGGTCAGAGACCCAGTACTTC. This codes for CASSGSETQYF. Drawing the rest from reference TRBV5-6 and TRBJ2-5, the complete variable domain is DAGVTQSPTHLIKTRGQQVTLRCSPKSGHDTVSWYQQALGQGPQFIFQYYEEEERQRGNFPDRFSGHQFPNYSSELNVNALLLGDSALYLCASSGSETQYFGPGTRLLVL.